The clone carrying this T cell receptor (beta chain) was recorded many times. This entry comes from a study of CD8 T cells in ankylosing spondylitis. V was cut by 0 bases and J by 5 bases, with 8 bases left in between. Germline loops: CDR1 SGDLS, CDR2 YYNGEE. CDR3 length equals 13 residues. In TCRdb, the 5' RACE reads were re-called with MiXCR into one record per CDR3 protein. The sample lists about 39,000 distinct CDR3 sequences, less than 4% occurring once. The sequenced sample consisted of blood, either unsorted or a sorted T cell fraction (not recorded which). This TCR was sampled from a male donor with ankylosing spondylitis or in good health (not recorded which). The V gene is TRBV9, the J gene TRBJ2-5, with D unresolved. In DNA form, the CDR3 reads TGTGCCAGCAGCGTAGAACCCTCGGAGACCCAGTACTTC. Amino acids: CASSVEPSETQYF.